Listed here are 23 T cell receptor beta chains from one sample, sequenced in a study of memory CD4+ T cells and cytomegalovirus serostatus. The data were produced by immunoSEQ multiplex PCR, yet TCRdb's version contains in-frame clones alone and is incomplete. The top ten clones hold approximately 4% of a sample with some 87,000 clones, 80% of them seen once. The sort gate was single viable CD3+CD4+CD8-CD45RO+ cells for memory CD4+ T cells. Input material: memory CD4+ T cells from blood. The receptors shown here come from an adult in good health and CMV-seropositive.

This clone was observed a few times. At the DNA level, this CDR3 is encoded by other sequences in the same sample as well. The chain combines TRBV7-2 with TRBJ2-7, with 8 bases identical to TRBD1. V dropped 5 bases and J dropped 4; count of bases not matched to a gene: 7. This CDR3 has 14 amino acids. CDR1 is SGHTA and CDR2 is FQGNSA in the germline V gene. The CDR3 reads CASSLSGQGYEQYF. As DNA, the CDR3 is TGTGCCAGCAGCCTAAGCGGACAGGGATACGAGCAGTACTTC. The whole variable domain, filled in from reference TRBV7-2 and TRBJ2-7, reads GAGVSQSPSNKVTEKGKDVELRCDPISGHTALYWYRQSLGQGLEFLIYFQGNSAPDKSGLPSDRFSAERTGGSVSTLTIQRTQQEDSAVYLCASSLSGQGYEQYFGPGTRLTVT.

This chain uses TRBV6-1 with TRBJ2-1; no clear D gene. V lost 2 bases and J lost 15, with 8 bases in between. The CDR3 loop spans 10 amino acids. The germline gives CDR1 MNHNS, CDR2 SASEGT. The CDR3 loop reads CASSEQRAFF. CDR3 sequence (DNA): TGTGCCAGCAGTGAACAACGGGCGTTCTTC.

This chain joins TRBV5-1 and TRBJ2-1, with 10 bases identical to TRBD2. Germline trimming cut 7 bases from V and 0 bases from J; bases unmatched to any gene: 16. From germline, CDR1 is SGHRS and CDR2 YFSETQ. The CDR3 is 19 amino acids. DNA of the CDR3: TGCGCCAGCCGGTGGGGGAGCGGGAGGGCCGCGAGCTCCTACAATGAGCAGTTCTTC. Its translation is CASRWGSGRAASSYNEQFF.

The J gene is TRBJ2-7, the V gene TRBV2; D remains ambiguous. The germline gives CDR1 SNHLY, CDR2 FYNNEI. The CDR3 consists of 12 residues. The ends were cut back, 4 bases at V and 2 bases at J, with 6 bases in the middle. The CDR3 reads CASSGRPYEQYF. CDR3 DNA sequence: TGTGCCAGCAGTGGCAGACCCTACGAGCAGTACTTC.

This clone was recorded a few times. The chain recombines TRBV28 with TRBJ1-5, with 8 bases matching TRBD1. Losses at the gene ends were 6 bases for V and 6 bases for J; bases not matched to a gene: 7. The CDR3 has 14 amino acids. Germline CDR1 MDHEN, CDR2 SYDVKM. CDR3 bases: TGTGCCAGCAGCCTAGGACAGGGAGGTCAGCCCCAGCATTTT. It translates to CASSLGQGGQPQHF.

The CDR3 region has the DNA TGTGCCAGCACCAAACAGGGTAACGGGCAGCCCCAGCATTTT. Its translation: CASTKQGNGQPQHF. V is TRBV2 and J is TRBJ1-5; a weak D match, TRBD1 (6 bases). Germline V lookup: CDR1 SNHLY, CDR2 FYNNEI. The CDR3 length is 14 residues. V shed 7 bases and J shed 7 bases, with 17 bases lying between them. Combining the CDR3 with reference TRBV2 and TRBJ1-5 gives the whole variable domain EPEVTQTPSHQVTQMGQEVILRCVPISNHLYFYWYRQILGQKVEFLVSFYNNEISEKSEIFDDQFSVERPDGSNFTLKIRSTKLEDSAMYFCASTKQGNGQPQHFGDGTRLSIL.

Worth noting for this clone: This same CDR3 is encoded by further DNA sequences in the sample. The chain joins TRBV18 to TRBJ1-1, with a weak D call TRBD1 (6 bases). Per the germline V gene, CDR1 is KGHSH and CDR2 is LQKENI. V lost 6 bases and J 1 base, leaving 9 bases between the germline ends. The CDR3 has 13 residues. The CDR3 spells CASSPGQNTEAFF. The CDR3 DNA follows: TGTGCCAGCTCCCCGGGACAGAACACTGAAGCTTTCTTT.

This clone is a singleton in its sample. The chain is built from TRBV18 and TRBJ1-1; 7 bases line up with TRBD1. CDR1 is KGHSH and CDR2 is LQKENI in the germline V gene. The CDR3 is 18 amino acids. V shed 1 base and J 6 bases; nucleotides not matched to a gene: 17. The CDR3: CASSPQLGGAGGSAEAFF. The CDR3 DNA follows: TGTGCCAGCTCACCACAGCTAGGGGGCGCGGGGGGGAGCGCTGAAGCTTTCTTT.

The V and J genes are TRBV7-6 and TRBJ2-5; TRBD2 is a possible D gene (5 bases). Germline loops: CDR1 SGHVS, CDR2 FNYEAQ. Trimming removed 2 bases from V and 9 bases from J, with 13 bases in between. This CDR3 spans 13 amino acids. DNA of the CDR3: TGTGCCAGCAGCTTAAACCGGGAAAAGGCCCAGTACTTC. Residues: CASSLNREKAQYF.

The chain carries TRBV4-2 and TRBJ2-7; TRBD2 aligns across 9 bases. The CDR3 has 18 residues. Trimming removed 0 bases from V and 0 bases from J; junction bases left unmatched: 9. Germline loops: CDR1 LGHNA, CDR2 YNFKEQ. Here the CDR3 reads CASSQEGSGRSGSYEQYF. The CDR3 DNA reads TGTGCCAGCAGCCAAGAGGGTAGCGGGAGATCCGGCTCCTACGAGCAGTACTTC.

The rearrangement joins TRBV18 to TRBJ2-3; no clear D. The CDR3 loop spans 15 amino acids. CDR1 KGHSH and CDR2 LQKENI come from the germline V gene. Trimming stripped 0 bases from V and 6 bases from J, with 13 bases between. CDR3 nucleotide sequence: TGTGCCAGCTCACCACCCCTTGCCGGCGCGGATACGCAGTATTTT. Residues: CASSPPLAGADTQYF.

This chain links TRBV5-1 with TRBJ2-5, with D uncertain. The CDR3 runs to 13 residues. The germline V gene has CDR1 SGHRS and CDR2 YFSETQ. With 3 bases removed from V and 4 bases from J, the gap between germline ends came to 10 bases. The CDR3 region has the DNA TGCGCCAGCAGCTCGCCGGGCCTAGAGACCCAGTACTTC. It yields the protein CASSSPGLETQYF. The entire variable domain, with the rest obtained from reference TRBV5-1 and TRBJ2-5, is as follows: KAGVTQTPRYLIKTRGQQVTLSCSPISGHRSVSWYQQTPGQGLQFLFEYFSETQRNKGNFPGRFSGRQFSNSRSEMNVSTLELGDSALYLCASSSPGLETQYFGPGTRLLVL.

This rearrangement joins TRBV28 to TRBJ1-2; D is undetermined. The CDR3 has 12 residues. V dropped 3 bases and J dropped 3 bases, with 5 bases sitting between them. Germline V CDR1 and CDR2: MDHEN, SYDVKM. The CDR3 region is CASSLTDYGYTF. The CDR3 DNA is TGTGCCAGCAGTTTGACGGACTATGGCTACACCTTC.

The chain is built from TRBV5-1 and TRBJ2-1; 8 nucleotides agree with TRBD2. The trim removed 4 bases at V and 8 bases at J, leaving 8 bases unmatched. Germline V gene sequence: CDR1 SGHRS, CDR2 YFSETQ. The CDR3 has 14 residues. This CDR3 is CASSVRTSPDEQFF. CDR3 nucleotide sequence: TGCGCCAGCAGCGTACGGACTAGCCCAGATGAGCAGTTCTTC. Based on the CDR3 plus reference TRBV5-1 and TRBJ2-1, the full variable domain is KAGVTQTPRYLIKTRGQQVTLSCSPISGHRSVSWYQQTPGQGLQFLFEYFSETQRNKGNFPGRFSGRQFSNSRSEMNVSTLELGDSALYLCASSVRTSPDEQFFGPGTRLTVL.

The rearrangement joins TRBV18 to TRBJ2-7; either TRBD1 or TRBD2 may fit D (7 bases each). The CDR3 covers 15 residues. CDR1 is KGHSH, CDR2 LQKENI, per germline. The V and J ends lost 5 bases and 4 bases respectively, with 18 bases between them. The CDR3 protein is CASSKQGGHTYEQYF. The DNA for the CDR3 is TGTGCCAGCTCAAAGCAGGGGGGGCATACTTACGAGCAGTACTTC.

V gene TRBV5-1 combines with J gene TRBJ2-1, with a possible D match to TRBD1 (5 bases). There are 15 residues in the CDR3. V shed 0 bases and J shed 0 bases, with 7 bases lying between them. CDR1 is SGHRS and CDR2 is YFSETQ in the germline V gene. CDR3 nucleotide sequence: TGCGCCAGCAGCTTGGCCCAGGGCTCCTACAATGAGCAGTTCTTC. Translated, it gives CASSLAQGSYNEQFF.

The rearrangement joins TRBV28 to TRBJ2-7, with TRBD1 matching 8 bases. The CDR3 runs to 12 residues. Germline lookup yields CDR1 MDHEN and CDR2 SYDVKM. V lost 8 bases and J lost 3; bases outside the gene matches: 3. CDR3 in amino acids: CASGQGHYEQYF. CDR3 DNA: TGTGCCAGCGGACAGGGACACTACGAGCAGTACTTC. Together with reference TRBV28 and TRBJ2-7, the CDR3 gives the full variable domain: DVKVTQSSRYLVKRTGEKVFLECVQDMDHENMFWYRQDPGLGLRLIYFSYDVKMKEKGDIPEGYSVSREKKERFSLILESASTNQTSMYLCASGQGHYEQYFGPGTRLTVT.

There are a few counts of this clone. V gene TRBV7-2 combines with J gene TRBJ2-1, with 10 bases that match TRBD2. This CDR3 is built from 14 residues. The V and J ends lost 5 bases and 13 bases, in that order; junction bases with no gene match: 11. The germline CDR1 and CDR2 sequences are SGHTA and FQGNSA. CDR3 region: CASSPTSGNIGQFF. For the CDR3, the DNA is TGTGCCAGCAGCCCCACTAGCGGGAACATTGGACAGTTCTTC.

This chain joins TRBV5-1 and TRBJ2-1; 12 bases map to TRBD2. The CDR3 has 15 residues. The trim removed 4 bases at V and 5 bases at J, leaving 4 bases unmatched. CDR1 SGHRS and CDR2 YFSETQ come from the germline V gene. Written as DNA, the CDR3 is TGCGCCAGCAGCCTGACTAGCGGGGGAAACAATGAGCAGTTCTTC. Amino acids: CASSLTSGGNNEQFF.

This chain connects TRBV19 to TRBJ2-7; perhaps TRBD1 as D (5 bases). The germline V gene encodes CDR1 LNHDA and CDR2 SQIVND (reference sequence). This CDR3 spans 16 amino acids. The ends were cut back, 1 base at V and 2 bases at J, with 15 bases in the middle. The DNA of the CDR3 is TGTGCCAGTAGTATAGGACAGTCCGGCGGAGCCTACGAGCAGTACTTC. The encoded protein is CASSIGQSGGAYEQYF.

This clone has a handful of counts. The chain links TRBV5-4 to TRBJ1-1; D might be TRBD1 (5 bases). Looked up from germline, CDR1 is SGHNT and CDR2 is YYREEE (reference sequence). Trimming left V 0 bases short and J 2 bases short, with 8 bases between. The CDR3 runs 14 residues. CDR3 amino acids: CASSLDRTNTEAFF. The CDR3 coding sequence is TGTGCCAGCAGCTTGGACAGGACTAACACTGAAGCTTTCTTT.

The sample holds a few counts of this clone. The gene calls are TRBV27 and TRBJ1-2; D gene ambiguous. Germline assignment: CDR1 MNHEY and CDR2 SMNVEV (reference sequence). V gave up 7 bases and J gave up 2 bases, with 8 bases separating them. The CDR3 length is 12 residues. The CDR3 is CASKRPNYGYTF. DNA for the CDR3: TGTGCCAGCAAACGACCGAACTATGGCTACACCTTC.

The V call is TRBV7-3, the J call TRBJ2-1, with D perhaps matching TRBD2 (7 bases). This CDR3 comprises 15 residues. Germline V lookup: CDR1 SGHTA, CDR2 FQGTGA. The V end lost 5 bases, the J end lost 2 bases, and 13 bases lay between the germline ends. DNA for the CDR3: TGTGCCAGCAGCCAGGGGAGGGAGCCCTACAATGAGCAGTTCTTC. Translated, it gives CASSQGREPYNEQFF.